The count of the clone carrying this T cell receptor beta chain is one. The sample belongs to a study of high-grade serous ovarian cancer treatment subgroups. Assay: immunoSEQ multiplex PCR; the TCRdb copy retains only in-frame clones and omits some. This sample has fewer than 20,000 clones, with around 80% found just once. Tumor samples were taken before definitive surgery or chemotherapy. The CDR3 sequence is 17 residues long. Germline V gene data show CDR1 as SNHLY and CDR2 as FYNNEI. Trimming left V 0 bases short and J 5 bases short, with 17 bases between. This clonotype was obtained from a human donor with high-grade serous ovarian cancer. The V call is TRBV2, the J call TRBJ1-5; D is perhaps TRBD1 (5 bases). The sequenced sample consisted of tumor tissue. The CDR3 DNA reads TGTGCCAGCAGTGAAGCGGGAGGGGCGCGGGGGGATCAGCCCCAGCATTTT. Translating it yields CASSEAGGARGDQPQHF.